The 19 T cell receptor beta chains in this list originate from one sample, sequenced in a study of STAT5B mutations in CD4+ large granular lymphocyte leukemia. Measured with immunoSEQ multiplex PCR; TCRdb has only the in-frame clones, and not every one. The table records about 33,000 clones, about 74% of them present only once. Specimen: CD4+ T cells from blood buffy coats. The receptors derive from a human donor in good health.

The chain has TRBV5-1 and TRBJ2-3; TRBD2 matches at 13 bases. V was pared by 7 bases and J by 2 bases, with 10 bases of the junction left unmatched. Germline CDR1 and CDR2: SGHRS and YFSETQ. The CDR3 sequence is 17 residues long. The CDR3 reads CASRLITSGGATDTQYF. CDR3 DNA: TGCGCCAGCCGACTGATAACTAGCGGGGGGGCCACAGATACGCAGTATTTT.

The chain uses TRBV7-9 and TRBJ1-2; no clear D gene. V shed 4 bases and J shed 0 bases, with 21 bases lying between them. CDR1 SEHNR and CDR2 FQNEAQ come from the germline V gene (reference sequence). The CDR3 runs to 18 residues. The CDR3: CASSSLWLGAKSNYGYTF. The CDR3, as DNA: TGTGCCAGCAGCTCCCTCTGGTTAGGCGCTAAATCTAACTATGGCTACACCTTC.

CDR3: CSVEYLSEDTQYF. The CDR3 nucleotides read TGCAGCGTTGAATACCTTTCGGAAGATACGCAGTATTTT. V gene TRBV29-1 combines with J gene TRBJ2-3; no definite D call. The CDR3 loop spans 13 amino acids. The V gene's germline CDR1 is SQVTM and CDR2 ANQGSEA. Trimming cost V 2 bases and J 5 bases, with 11 bases left between them.

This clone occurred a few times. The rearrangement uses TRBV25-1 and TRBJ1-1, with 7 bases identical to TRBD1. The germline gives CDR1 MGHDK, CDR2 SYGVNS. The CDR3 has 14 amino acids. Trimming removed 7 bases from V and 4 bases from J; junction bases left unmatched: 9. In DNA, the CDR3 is TGTGCCAGCACCACGACAGGGATAGGCACTGAAGCTTTCTTT. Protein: CASTTTGIGTEAFF.

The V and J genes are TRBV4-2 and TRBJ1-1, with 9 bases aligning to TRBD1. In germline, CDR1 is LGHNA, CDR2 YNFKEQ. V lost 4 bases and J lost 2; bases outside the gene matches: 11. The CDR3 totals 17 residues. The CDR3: CASSPRDRARANTEAFF. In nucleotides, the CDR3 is TGTGCCAGCAGCCCCCGGGACAGGGCCAGGGCCAACACTGAAGCTTTCTTT.

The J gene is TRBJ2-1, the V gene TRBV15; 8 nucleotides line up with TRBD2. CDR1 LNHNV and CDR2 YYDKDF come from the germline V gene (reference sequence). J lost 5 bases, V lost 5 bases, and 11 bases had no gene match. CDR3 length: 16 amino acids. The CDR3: CATSSLAGRIHNEQFF. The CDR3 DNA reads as TGTGCCACCAGCTCTCTAGCGGGTCGGATTCACAATGAGCAGTTCTTC.

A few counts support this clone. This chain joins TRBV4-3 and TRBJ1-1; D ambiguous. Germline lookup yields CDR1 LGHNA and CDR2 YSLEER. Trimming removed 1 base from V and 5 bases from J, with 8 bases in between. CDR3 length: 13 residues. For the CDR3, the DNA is TGCGCCAGCAGCCAAGGATTATGGACTGAAGCTTTCTTT. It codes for CASSQGLWTEAFF.

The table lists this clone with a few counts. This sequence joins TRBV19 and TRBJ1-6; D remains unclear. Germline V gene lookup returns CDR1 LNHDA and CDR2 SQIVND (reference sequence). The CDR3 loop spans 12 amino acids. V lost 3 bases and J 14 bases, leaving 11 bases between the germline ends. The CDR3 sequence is CASSMFRGTLHF. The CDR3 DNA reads TGTGCCAGTAGTATGTTCCGAGGGACCCTCCACTTT.

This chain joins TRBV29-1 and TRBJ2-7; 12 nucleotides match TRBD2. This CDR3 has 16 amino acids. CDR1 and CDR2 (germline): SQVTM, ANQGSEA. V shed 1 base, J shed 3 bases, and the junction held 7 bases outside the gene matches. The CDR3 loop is CSVEGAWTSGNYEQYF. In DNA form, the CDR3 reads TGCAGCGTTGAAGGGGCGTGGACTAGCGGGAACTACGAGCAGTACTTC.

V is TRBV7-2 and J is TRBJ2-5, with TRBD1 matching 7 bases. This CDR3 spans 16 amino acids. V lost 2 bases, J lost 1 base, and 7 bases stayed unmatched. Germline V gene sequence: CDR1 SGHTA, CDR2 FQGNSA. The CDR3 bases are TGTGCCAGCAGCTTAAGGGACAGTTACTTCCAAGAGACCCAGTACTTC. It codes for CASSLRDSYFQETQYF. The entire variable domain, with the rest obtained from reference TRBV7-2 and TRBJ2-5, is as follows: GAGVSQSPSNKVTEKGKDVELRCDPISGHTALYWYRQSLGQGLEFLIYFQGNSAPDKSGLPSDRFSAERTGGSVSTLTIQRTQQEDSAVYLCASSLRDSYFQETQYFGPGTRLLVL.

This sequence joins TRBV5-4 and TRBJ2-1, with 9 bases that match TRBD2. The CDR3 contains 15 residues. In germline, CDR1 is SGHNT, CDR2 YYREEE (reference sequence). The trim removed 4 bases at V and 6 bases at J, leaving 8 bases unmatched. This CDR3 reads CASSNLAGAINEQFF. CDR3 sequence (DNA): TGTGCCAGCAGCAACTTAGCGGGAGCAATCAATGAGCAGTTCTTC.

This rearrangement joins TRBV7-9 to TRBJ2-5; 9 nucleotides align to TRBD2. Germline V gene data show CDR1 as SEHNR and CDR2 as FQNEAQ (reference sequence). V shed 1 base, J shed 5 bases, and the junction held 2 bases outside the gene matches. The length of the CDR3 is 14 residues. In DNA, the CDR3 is TGTGCCAGCAGCTTAGAAGGGACTAGCGAGACCCAGTACTTC. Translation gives CASSLEGTSETQYF.

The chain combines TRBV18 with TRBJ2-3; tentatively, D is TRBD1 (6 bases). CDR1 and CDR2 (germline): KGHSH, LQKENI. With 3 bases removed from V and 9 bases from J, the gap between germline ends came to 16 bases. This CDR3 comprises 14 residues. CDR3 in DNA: TGTGCCAGCTCACCCACTTCCCAGGGGTGGACGCAGTATTTT. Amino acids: CASSPTSQGWTQYF.

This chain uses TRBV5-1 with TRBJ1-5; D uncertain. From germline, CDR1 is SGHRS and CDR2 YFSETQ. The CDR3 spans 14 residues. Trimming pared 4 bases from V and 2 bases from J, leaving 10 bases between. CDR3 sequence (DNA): TGCGCCAGCAGCAAATTAGTCGGCAATCAGCCCCAGCATTTT. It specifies CASSKLVGNQPQHF.

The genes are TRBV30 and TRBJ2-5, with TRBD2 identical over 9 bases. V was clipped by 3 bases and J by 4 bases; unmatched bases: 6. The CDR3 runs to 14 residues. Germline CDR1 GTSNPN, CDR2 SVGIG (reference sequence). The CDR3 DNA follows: TGTGCCTGGAGGGCGGGGGGGTCGCGAGAGACCCAGTACTTC. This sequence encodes CAWRAGGSRETQYF.

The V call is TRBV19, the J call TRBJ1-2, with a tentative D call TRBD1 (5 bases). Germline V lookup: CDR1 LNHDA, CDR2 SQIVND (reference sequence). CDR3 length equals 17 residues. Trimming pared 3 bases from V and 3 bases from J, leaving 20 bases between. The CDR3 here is CASSMLQGGAGYYGYTF. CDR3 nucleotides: TGTGCCAGTAGTATGCTTCAAGGTGGGGCAGGGTACTATGGCTACACCTTC. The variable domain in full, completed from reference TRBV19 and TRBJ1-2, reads DGGITQSPKYLFRKEGQNVTLSCEQNLNHDAMYWYRQDPGQGLRLIYYSQIVNDFQKGDIAEGYSVSREKKESFPLTVTSAQKNPTAFYLCASSMLQGGAGYYGYTFGSGTRLTVV.

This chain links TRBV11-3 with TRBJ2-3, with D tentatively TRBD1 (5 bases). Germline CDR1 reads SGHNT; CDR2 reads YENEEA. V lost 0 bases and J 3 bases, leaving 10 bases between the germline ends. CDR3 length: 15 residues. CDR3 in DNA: TGTGCCAGCAGCTTAGACGGCCAGGGTACAGATACGCAGTATTTT. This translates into CASSLDGQGTDTQYF.

Here the CDR3 reads CASSREGVFRSEAFF. CDR3 nucleotides: TGTGCCAGCAGCAGAGAAGGGGTCTTTAGGTCTGAAGCTTTCTTT. This rearrangement joins TRBV5-4 to TRBJ1-1, with a possible D match to TRBD1 (5 bases). Trimming took 4 bases from V and 6 from J, leaving 19 bases between them. The CDR3 spans 15 residues. Per the germline V gene, CDR1 is SGHNT and CDR2 is YYREEE (reference sequence).

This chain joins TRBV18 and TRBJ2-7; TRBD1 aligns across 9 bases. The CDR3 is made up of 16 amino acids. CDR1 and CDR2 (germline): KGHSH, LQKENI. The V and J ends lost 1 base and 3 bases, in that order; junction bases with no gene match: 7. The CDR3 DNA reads TGTGCCAGCTCACCACTACCGGGACAGGGACACTACGAGCAGTACTTC. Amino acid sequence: CASSPLPGQGHYEQYF.